The 31 T cell receptor beta chains below come from one sample, sequenced in a study of molecular identifiers for immune sequencing clone quantification. TCRdb fed the PCR reads into MiXCR, producing one record per CDR3 protein. The repertoire has 490,000 or so distinct CDR3 sequences, roughly 25% of them found once; the top ten carry around 0.78%. The sequenced sample consisted of naive CD8+ T cells from blood, with Jurkat cell RNA spiked in. This sample's subset: FACS-sorted CD8+CD4-CCR7+CD45RA+ naive T cells. These receptors came from a human donor in good health. Some libraries in this study had Jurkat cell RNA spiked in.

This clonotype came up many times. The rearrangement joins TRBV2 to TRBJ1-1; 8 nucleotides agree with TRBD1. The J segment lost 3 bases and the V segment lost 10 bases, leaving 4 bases of the junction unmatched. CDR1 is SNHLY, CDR2 FYNNEI, per germline. The CDR3 runs to 12 residues. The CDR3 reads CAIRTGHTEAFF. DNA for the CDR3: TGTGCCATTCGGACAGGGCACACTGAAGCTTTCTTT.

The rearrangement uses TRBV27 and TRBJ2-7; TRBD2 is a possible D gene (7 bases). The J call is uncertain, as TRBJ2-1 better fits the DNA end. This CDR3 has 12 residues. CDR1 and CDR2 (germline): MNHEY, SMNVEV (reference sequence). The CDR3 is CASGGALYEQFF. Here the CDR3 DNA reads TGTGCCAGCGGGGGGGCCTTGTACGAGCAGTTCTTC.

This clonotype was detected many times. V and J are TRBV4-1 and TRBJ2-3, with TRBD1 matching over 10 bases. Trimming removed 3 bases from V and 3 bases from J; junction bases left unmatched: 9. Germline CDR1 and CDR2: MGHRA and YSYEKL. The CDR3 spans 17 residues. Written as DNA, the CDR3 is TGCGCCAGCAGCCAGGGGTTGGACAGGGGGACGACAGATACGCAGTATTTT. This codes for CASSQGLDRGTTDTQYF.

As to this clonotype: The conserved closing phenylalanine or tryptophan is absent in this CDR3, likely reflecting a read error. This sequence joins TRBV19 and TRBJ2-5; D may be TRBD1 (5 bases). The CDR3 is 16 amino acids. V was trimmed by 3 bases and J by 5 bases, leaving 19 bases between them. Germline V gene lookup returns CDR1 LNHDA and CDR2 SQIVND (reference sequence). CDR3 region: CASSMPDKGFGETQYL. In DNA, the CDR3 is TGTGCCAGTAGTATGCCGGACAAGGGGTTTGGGGAGACCCAGTACCTC.

The sample holds many counts of this clonotype. The chain joins TRBV7-9 to TRBJ1-5; 11 bases match TRBD1. Germline CDR1 SEHNR, CDR2 FQNEAQ (reference sequence). V shed 5 bases and J 5 bases; nucleotides not matched to a gene: 5. There are 15 residues in the CDR3. Here the CDR3 reads CASSPGQGVDQPQHF. CDR3 nucleotide sequence: TGTGCCAGCAGCCCGGGACAGGGGGTCGATCAGCCCCAGCATTTT.

In its sample, this clonotype was seen a few times. The genes are TRBV3-1 and TRBJ2-5; the match to TRBD1 covers 8 bases. This CDR3 region has 14 residues. The V gene end was trimmed by 3 bases and the J gene end by 1 base; junction bases not matched to a gene: 1. The germline CDR1 and CDR2 sequences are LGHDT and YNNKEL (reference sequence). The CDR3 region has the DNA TGTGCCAGCAGCCACGACAGGGGCCAAGAGACCCAGTACTTC. Its protein product is CASSHDRGQETQYF.

The chain recombines TRBV19 with TRBJ1-3; 8 nucleotides line up with TRBD1. V trimming: 10 bases; J trimming: 0 bases; junction bases outside the gene matches: 14. This CDR3 has 17 amino acids. From germline, CDR1 is LNHDA and CDR2 SQIVND (reference sequence). CDR3 sequence reads: CATSRQGAILSGNTIYF. The CDR3 DNA sequence: TGTGCCACCAGCCGGCAGGGGGCGATTCTCTCTGGAAACACCATATATTTT.

This clonotype has a handful of counts. V and J are TRBV28 and TRBJ1-6; 8 nucleotides line up with TRBD1. V lost 1 base and J lost 10; bases outside the gene matches: 6. CDR3 length: 15 amino acids. Germline V gene data show CDR1 as MDHEN and CDR2 as SYDVKM. The CDR3 DNA sequence: TGTGCCAGCAGTTTATCAGGGGGCGCGTTCTCACCCCTCCACTTT. The encoded protein is CASSLSGGAFSPLHF.

Worth noting for this clonotype: A much larger clone sits a single nucleotide away, making a read error possible. The rearrangement uses TRBV29-1 and TRBJ2-5; tentatively, D is TRBD2 (6 bases). The CDR3 is 11 residues long. Germline CDR1 reads SQVTM; CDR2 reads ANQGSEA. The CDR3 DNA is TGCAGCGTTGTGCGGGGAGAGACCCGGTACTTC. Protein: CSVVRGETRYF.

The rearrangement links TRBV30 to TRBJ2-3; 7 bases line up with TRBD1. The CDR3 loop spans 17 amino acids. Trimming took 0 bases from V and 5 from J; bases not matched to a gene: 14. CDR1 and CDR2 (germline): GTSNPN, SVGIG (reference sequence). The CDR3 DNA follows: TGTGCCTGGAGTGTACCGTCTGGTTTGAGGGGGCAAGATACGCAGTATTTT. This encodes CAWSVPSGLRGQDTQYF.

About this clonotype: This is likely a read error, given that the CDR3 carries no conserved phenylalanine or tryptophan at its end. In nucleotides, the CDR3 is TGTGCCTGGATAGCGGGGAGGACTGAAGCTTTCTAT. Translating it yields CAWIAGRTEAFY. The chain employs TRBV30 and TRBJ1-1; D gene unclear. In germline, CDR1 is GTSNPN, CDR2 SVGIG (reference sequence). V was clipped by 4 bases and J by 5 bases, with 11 bases between them. This CDR3 is built from 12 residues.

There are many counts of this clonotype. The V call is TRBV12-3 or TRBV12-4, the J call TRBJ2-5; unclear D gene. Trimming took off 7 bases at V and 3 bases at J, with 12 bases between the two ends. The CDR3 contains 13 residues. As DNA, the CDR3 is TGTGCCAGCATACCTCCGTCCGAAGAGACCCAGTACTTC. This encodes CASIPPSEETQYF.

This clonotype was seen ten or more times. The CDR3 loop is CASSLGTDTFYEQYF. In DNA, the CDR3 is TGTGCCAGCAGTCTCGGGACAGACACCTTCTACGAGCAGTACTTC. The chain carries TRBV6-5 and TRBJ2-7; TRBD1 agrees at 7 bases. The germline V gene has CDR1 MNHEY and CDR2 SVGAGI. The V segment lost 5 bases and the J segment 3 bases; nucleotides outside the gene matches: 10. The CDR3 runs 15 residues.

V gene TRBV9 combines with J gene TRBJ2-7; no definite D call. V lost 1 base and J lost 5, with 13 bases in between. Germline V gene data show CDR1 as SGDLS and CDR2 as YYNGEE. CDR3 length: 14 residues. CDR3 coding DNA: TGTGCCAGCAGCGTATCACCGGGTAGTCACGAGCAGTACTTC. Its protein is CASSVSPGSHEQYF.

The J gene is TRBJ2-3, the V gene TRBV4-1; 9 bases fit TRBD2. Germline CDR1 reads MGHRA; CDR2 reads YSYEKL. This CDR3 comprises 15 residues. The V and J ends lost 1 base and 5 bases, in that order; junction bases with no gene match: 4. CDR3 protein: CASSQVSSGEDTQYF. CDR3 in DNA: TGCGCCAGCAGCCAAGTCTCTAGCGGGGAAGATACGCAGTATTTT.

In its sample, this clonotype was seen a few times. The V and J genes are TRBV7-6 and TRBJ1-1; D remains unclear. CDR1 SGHVS and CDR2 FNYEAQ come from the germline V gene. The V gene lost 3 bases and the J gene lost 1 base, with 9 bases spanning the gap. CDR3 size: 14 residues. CDR3 loop: CASSFGQWNTEAFF. The CDR3 bases are TGTGCCAGCAGCTTTGGGCAGTGGAACACTGAAGCTTTCTTT.

This clonotype showed up just a few times. This rearrangement joins TRBV7-2 to TRBJ2-7, with a weak D call TRBD1 (6 bases). CDR3 length: 14 residues. Germline loops: CDR1 SGHTA, CDR2 FQGNSA. Trimming left V 3 bases short and J 2 bases short, with 11 bases between. CDR3 in DNA: TGTGCCAGCAGCTTCTACAGGGCGACCTACGAGCAGTACTTC. It codes for CASSFYRATYEQYF. Using reference TRBV7-2 and TRBJ2-7 for the parts outside the CDR3, the full variable domain is GAGVSQSPSNKVTEKGKDVELRCDPISGHTALYWYRQSLGQGLEFLIYFQGNSAPDKSGLPSDRFSAERTGGSVSTLTIQRTQQEDSAVYLCASSFYRATYEQYFGPGTRLTVT.

This clonotype was recorded a few times. This sequence joins TRBV2 and TRBJ1-1, with D possibly being TRBD1 (6 bases). V gave up 6 bases and J gave up 2 bases, with 16 bases separating them. Per germline, CDR1 SNHLY and CDR2 FYNNEI. The CDR3 runs to 15 residues. The CDR3 coding sequence is TGTGCCAGCAGCTGGGACACCGGACGTAACACTGAAGCTTTCTTT. Its protein is CASSWDTGRNTEAFF.

The table lists this clonotype with many counts. The genes are TRBV25-1 and TRBJ2-5; D is undetermined. Germline assignment: CDR1 MGHDK and CDR2 SYGVNS. The V end lost 3 bases, the J end lost 0 bases, and 11 bases lay between the germline ends. CDR3 size: 15 residues. In nucleotides, the CDR3 is TGTGCCAGCAGTGACACTCCCCAGTACCAAGAGACCCAGTACTTC. Translated, it gives CASSDTPQYQETQYF. Drawing the rest from reference TRBV25-1 and TRBJ2-5, the complete variable domain is EADIYQTPRYLVIGTGKKITLECSQTMGHDKMYWYQQDPGMELHLIHYSYGVNSTEKGDLSSESTVSRIRTEHFPLTLESARPSHTSQYLCASSDTPQYQETQYFGPGTRLLVL.

The chain recombines TRBV9 with TRBJ2-5; D not certain. V lost 0 bases and J lost 3, with 9 bases in between. The CDR3 is made up of 14 amino acids. Germline CDR1 SGDLS, CDR2 YYNGEE. The CDR3 is CASSVGGREETQYF. The CDR3 DNA is TGTGCCAGCAGCGTAGGCGGAAGGGAAGAGACCCAGTACTTC.

Ten or more counts support this clonotype. V and J are TRBV12-3 or TRBV12-4 and TRBJ1-5, with 11 bases matching TRBD1. The V and J ends lost 3 bases and 3 bases, in that order; junction bases with no gene match: 4. This CDR3 region has 16 residues. The CDR3 reads CASSFRDRGYNQPQHF. CDR3 nucleotides: TGTGCCAGCAGTTTCAGGGACAGGGGGTACAATCAGCCCCAGCATTTT.

This clonotype was seen a handful of times. The chain links TRBV2 to TRBJ2-2; TRBD2 might be the D (6 bases). The CDR3 spans 14 residues. V was trimmed by 7 bases and J by 2 bases, leaving 11 bases between them. The germline V gene encodes CDR1 SNHLY and CDR2 FYNNEI. CDR3 sequence reads: CASIRGANTGELFF. The CDR3, as DNA: TGTGCCAGCATCCGCGGGGCTAACACCGGGGAGCTGTTTTTT.

V gene TRBV24-1 combines with J gene TRBJ2-3, with 10 positions matching TRBD2. The CDR3 spans 16 residues. Germline V gene lookup returns CDR1 KGHDR and CDR2 SFDVKD. Here the CDR3 reads CAQTSGVLTSTDTQYF. The CDR3 DNA reads as TGTGCACAAACTAGCGGGGTTTTAACTAGCACAGATACGCAGTATTTT.

This clonotype was observed at least ten times. The chain carries TRBV5-8 and TRBJ1-1; D uncertain. CDR3 length: 16 amino acids. Trimming removed 1 base from V and 0 bases from J, with 13 bases in between. Germline V gene lookup returns CDR1 SGHTS and CDR2 YDEGEE. This CDR3 reads CASSLIEGRMNTEAFF. The DNA for the CDR3 is TGTGCCAGCAGCTTGATCGAAGGCAGGATGAACACTGAAGCTTTCTTT.

The chain is built from TRBV6-2 or TRBV6-3 and TRBJ2-7; no definite D call. Germline-derived CDR1 and CDR2 are MNHEY and SVGEGT. Trimming took off 2 bases at V and 6 bases at J, with 11 bases between the two ends. There are 13 residues in the CDR3. Here the CDR3 reads CASSYVGQAEQYF. The CDR3 DNA sequence: TGTGCCAGCAGTTACGTCGGGCAGGCCGAGCAGTACTTC.

Notes on this clonotype: This sequence may be a read error, since a much larger clone differs from it by one base. The rearrangement joins TRBV15 to TRBJ2-5; D uncertain. This CDR3 contains 13 residues. The V end lost 5 bases, the J end lost 2 bases, and 9 bases lay between the germline ends. Germline V gene lookup returns CDR1 LNHNV and CDR2 YYDKDF (reference sequence). The DNA of the CDR3 is TGTGCCACCAGCGTTGGGCGACAAGAGACCCAGTACTTC. Translating gives CATSVGRQETQYF.

Many counts were recorded for this clonotype. The rearrangement links TRBV21-1 to TRBJ2-3. TRBV21-1 has pseudogene status. The CDR3 extends over 15 amino acids. The DNA of the CDR3 is TGTGCCAGCAGCAGAAGCGGGAGTGGGGCAGATACGCAGTATTTT. It is translated as CASSRSGSGADTQYF.

The rearrangement links TRBV7-9 to TRBJ1-2; TRBD1 agrees at 8 bases. With 4 bases clipped from V and 3 bases from J, the junction kept 7 bases outside the gene matches. The CDR3 has 15 residues. Germline CDR1 reads SEHNR; CDR2 reads FQNEAQ (reference sequence). CDR3 region: CASSSEQGGDYGYTF. In DNA form, the CDR3 reads TGTGCCAGCAGCTCCGAACAGGGGGGGGACTATGGCTACACCTTC.

This clonotype was counted between two and nine times. The rearrangement joins TRBV6-5 to TRBJ1-1; weak D call: TRBD1 (5 bases). Germline V gene lookup returns CDR1 MNHEY and CDR2 SVGAGI. The CDR3 spans 16 residues. V lost 3 bases and J 2 bases, leaving 16 bases between the germline ends. The CDR3 spells CASSYFVGAGNTEAFF. CDR3 nucleotide sequence: TGTGCCAGCAGTTATTTTGTAGGGGCTGGAAACACTGAAGCTTTCTTT.

This clonotype has more than one count but fewer than ten. The rearrangement uses TRBV6-2 or TRBV6-3 and TRBJ1-2, with 7 bases matching TRBD1. Per the germline V gene, CDR1 is MNHEY and CDR2 is SVGEGT. Losses at the gene ends were 6 bases for V and 4 bases for J; bases not matched to a gene: 11. The CDR3 runs to 15 residues. This CDR3 is CASRTGTAPIYGYTF. CDR3 DNA: TGTGCCAGCAGAACTGGGACAGCTCCCATCTATGGCTACACCTTC.

The table lists this clonotype with many counts. J is TRBJ2-1 and V is TRBV29-1, with D perhaps being TRBD1 or TRBD2 (6 bases each). Germline CDR1 SQVTM, CDR2 ANQGSEA. This CDR3 contains 13 residues. V was clipped by 7 bases and J by 0 bases, with 10 bases between them. CDR3 bases: TGCAGCGGGGGGGCGAGCTCCTACAATGAGCAGTTCTTC. It translates to CSGGASSYNEQFF.